Listed here are 26 T cell receptor beta chains from one sample, sequenced in a study of T-cell memory formation after mild COVID-19. Each CDR3 protein is one row after TCRdb ran MiXCR on the 5' RACE reads. Here the sample spans some 250,000 distinct CDR3 sequences, roughly a tenth being singletons. The sequenced sample consisted of PBMCs or a T cell subset sorted from them (not recorded which). Receptors originate from a man aged 18 to 29 who had mild COVID-19 (a few samples of this study predate the infection). Cell type and time point are not known.

This clonotype was seen ten or more times. The chain carries TRBV12-3 or TRBV12-4 and TRBJ1-3; D perhaps matches TRBD1 (5 bases). The CDR3 spans 15 residues. Trimming took 5 bases from V and 0 from J, leaving 11 bases between them. The CDR3 DNA reads as TGTGCCAGCAGTAGACAGCCGAGCTCTGGAAACACCATATATTTT. Translation gives CASSRQPSSGNTIYF.

This clonotype came up many times. This chain uses TRBV7-8 with TRBJ1-6; D is perhaps TRBD1 (6 bases). Looked up from germline, CDR1 is SGHVS and CDR2 is FQNEAQ. Trimming cost V 5 bases and J 9 bases, with 26 bases left between them. The CDR3 is 18 amino acids. CDR3 loop: CASSRHGGDKKSGSPLHF. The CDR3 DNA sequence: TGTGCCAGCAGCCGTCACGGCGGGGACAAGAAGTCGGGTTCACCCCTCCACTTT.

This clonotype was counted only a few times. The chain's CDR3 is CASSLTYMETQYF. As DNA, the CDR3 is TGCGCCAGCAGCTTGACCTACATGGAGACCCAGTACTTC. This chain links TRBV5-1 with TRBJ2-5, with D hard to call. Germline CDR1 is SGHRS and CDR2 is YFSETQ. The CDR3 consists of 13 residues. V was shortened by 1 base and J by 5 bases, with 9 bases between the two germline ends.

The chain uses TRBV7-9 and TRBJ2-7; TRBD2 agrees at 12 bases. Germline V gene data show CDR1 as SEHNR and CDR2 as FQNEAQ (reference sequence). V was pared by 5 bases and J by 0 bases, with 8 bases of the junction left unmatched. The CDR3 totals 17 residues. The CDR3 nucleotides are TGTGCCAGCAGCCCGAATCCGACTAGCGGGGGCTCCTACGAGCAGTACTTC. Its protein is CASSPNPTSGGSYEQYF.

The chain is built from TRBV12-3 or TRBV12-4 and TRBJ2-2; D ambiguous. CDR3 length equals 14 residues. The V and J ends lost 4 bases and 6 bases respectively, with 12 bases between them. The CDR3 coding sequence is TGTGCCAGCAGTTCGACTCTCACCGCCGGGGAGCTGTTTTTT. Translating gives CASSSTLTAGELFF.

In this sample, this clonotype turned up many times. CDR3 nucleotides: TGTGCCAGCACCCCGTTTAAAGGAACGTACAATGAGCAGTTCTTC. Encoded protein: CASTPFKGTYNEQFF. The chain links TRBV2 to TRBJ2-1; D gene unclear. The CDR3 covers 15 residues. CDR1 and CDR2 (germline): SNHLY, FYNNEI. With 7 bases removed from V and 4 bases from J, the gap between germline ends came to 17 bases. The whole variable domain, remainder taken from reference TRBV2 and TRBJ2-1, is EPEVTQTPSHQVTQMGQEVILRCVPISNHLYFYWYRQILGQKVEFLVSFYNNEISEKSEIFDDQFSVERPDGSNFTLKIRSTKLEDSAMYFCASTPFKGTYNEQFFGPGTRLTVL.

A note on this clonotype: At one end, the junction sequence differs from germline, possibly due to a read error. The chain is built from TRBV7-7 and TRBJ2-1; D is possibly TRBD1 or TRBD2 (6 bases each). This CDR3 has 15 residues. Germline V gives CDR1 SSHAT, CDR2 FNYEAQ (reference sequence). CDR3 coding DNA: TGTGCTAGCAGGGTTAGGGGGACTCCCTACAATGAGCAGTTCTTC. It translates to CASRVRGTPYNEQFF.

In DNA, the CDR3 is TGTGCCAGCAGTGGAGGGGCCCCCACAGATACGCAGTATTTT. Protein sequence: CASSGGAPTDTQYF. The chain employs TRBV7-9 and TRBJ2-3; D is perhaps TRBD2 (6 bases). CDR1 and CDR2 from the germline V gene are SEHNR and FQNEAQ (reference sequence). Trimming took off 6 bases at V and 2 bases at J, with 12 bases between the two ends. This CDR3 comprises 14 residues.

The genes are TRBV6-1 and TRBJ1-1; no reliable D call. CDR1 MNHNS and CDR2 SASEGT come from the germline V gene. This CDR3 has 13 residues. V lost 6 bases to trimming and J lost 0 bases, with 8 bases between them. CDR3 amino acids: CASRVGLNTEAFF. Here the CDR3 DNA reads TGTGCCAGCAGAGTCGGACTGAACACTGAAGCTTTCTTT.

The chain uses TRBV6-2 or TRBV6-3 and TRBJ1-5, with D possibly being TRBD1 (5 bases). Trimming left V 6 bases short and J 4 bases short, with 19 bases between. Germline V gene lookup returns CDR1 MNHEY and CDR2 SVGEGT. This CDR3 has 16 amino acids. CDR3 loop: CASSRDRTSQNQPQHF. CDR3 coding DNA: TGTGCCAGCAGCCGAGACAGAACCTCGCAGAATCAGCCCCAGCATTTT.

J is TRBJ2-4 and V is TRBV7-2; 9 bases agree with TRBD2. CDR3 size: 14 residues. Losses at the gene ends were 5 bases for V and 8 bases for J; bases not matched to a gene: 7. Germline-derived CDR1 and CDR2 are SGHTA and FQGNSA. The CDR3 region has the DNA TGTGCCAGCAGCCGGGCCCCTAGCGGGGACATTCAGTACTTC. As protein: CASSRAPSGDIQYF.

This chain joins TRBV24-1 and TRBJ2-3; TRBD1 might be the D (7 bases). This CDR3 is 17 amino acids long. CDR1 and CDR2 from the germline V gene are KGHDR and SFDVKD. Trimming left V 4 bases short and J 0 bases short, with 16 bases between. The CDR3 nucleotides read TGTGCCACCAGTGAGGGGGGACAGCTTACTAGCACAGATACGCAGTATTTT. It translates to CATSEGGQLTSTDTQYF.

The CDR3 bases are TGCGCCAGCAGCTTTTTCCGGGACGTCAACACCGGGGAGCTGTTTTTT. Protein sequence: CASSFFRDVNTGELFF. The chain links TRBV5-1 to TRBJ2-2; D possibly matches TRBD1 or TRBD2 (5 bases each). Trimming shortened V by 2 bases and J by 2 bases, and 13 bases separated the two germline ends. The germline gives CDR1 SGHRS, CDR2 YFSETQ. This CDR3 comprises 16 residues. The complete variable domain, with remaining parts taken from reference TRBV5-1 and TRBJ2-2, reads KAGVTQTPRYLIKTRGQQVTLSCSPISGHRSVSWYQQTPGQGLQFLFEYFSETQRNKGNFPGRFSGRQFSNSRSEMNVSTLELGDSALYLCASSFFRDVNTGELFFGEGSRLTVL.

This clonotype was detected a few times. The chain carries TRBV6-5 and TRBJ2-7; D uncertain. The CDR3 is 13 residues long. The V gene's germline CDR1 is MNHEY and CDR2 SVGAGI. V lost 4 bases and J 0 bases, leaving 7 bases between the germline ends. Here the CDR3 reads CASSSGNSYEQYF. In nucleotides, the CDR3 is TGTGCCAGCAGTTCTGGCAACTCCTACGAGCAGTACTTC.

This clonotype was seen at least ten times. The chain links TRBV25-1 to TRBJ2-7; D possibly uses TRBD1 or TRBD2 (6 bases each). The CDR3 is 15 residues long. Germline values: CDR1 MGHDK, CDR2 SYGVNS. Trimming pared 3 bases from V and 4 bases from J, leaving 16 bases between. The CDR3 DNA follows: TGTGCCAGCAGTGAGCACGGGGGCCCAAGGTACGAGCAGTACTTC. Its translation is CASSEHGGPRYEQYF.

The chain carries TRBV25-1 and TRBJ2-7, with D perhaps matching TRBD2 (6 bases). The CDR3 runs to 16 residues. CDR1 MGHDK and CDR2 SYGVNS come from the germline V gene. V was cut by 1 base and J by 2 bases, with 15 bases left in between. CDR3 sequence reads: CASSESGEENPYEQYF. The CDR3 coding sequence is TGTGCCAGCAGTGAATCGGGGGAGGAGAACCCCTACGAGCAGTACTTC.

This clonotype showed up just a few times. The chain uses TRBV25-1 and TRBJ1-5, with D unclear. Germline assignment: CDR1 MGHDK and CDR2 SYGVNS. The CDR3 covers 14 residues. V gave up 6 bases and J gave up 3 bases, with 12 bases separating them. The CDR3 nucleotides are TGTGCCAGCAGCGGGCAGACTTACAATCAGCCCCAGCATTTT. Amino acids: CASSGQTYNQPQHF.

This clonotype turned up a few times. This chain links TRBV7-9 with TRBJ2-5; tentative D call: TRBD2 (5 bases). CDR3 length: 14 residues. V dropped 6 bases and J dropped 5 bases, with 16 bases sitting between them. CDR1 SEHNR and CDR2 FQNEAQ come from the germline V gene (reference sequence). The CDR3 loop reads CASSPGGLWETQYF. The CDR3 DNA reads as TGTGCCAGCAGTCCCGGCGGACTTTGGGAGACCCAGTACTTC.

The chain joins TRBV5-1 to TRBJ2-5; no clear D. The CDR3 runs to 14 residues. V dropped 4 bases and J dropped 5 bases, with 15 bases sitting between them. Looked up from germline, CDR1 is SGHRS and CDR2 is YFSETQ. CDR3 loop: CASSAGLMGETQYF. Here the CDR3 DNA reads TGCGCCAGCAGCGCCGGCCTCATGGGGGAGACCCAGTACTTC.

The V gene is TRBV12-3 or TRBV12-4, the J gene TRBJ2-2; TRBD2 matches 7 bases. The CDR3 has 16 residues. J gave up 6 bases and V 5 bases, and 12 bases lay outside the gene matches. CDR3 amino acids: CASSRGTIGAAGELFF. Here the CDR3 DNA reads TGTGCCAGCAGTCGAGGGACTATCGGGGCGGCCGGGGAGCTGTTTTTT.

The rearrangement links TRBV25-1 to TRBJ2-5; D is undetermined. Trimming cost V 0 bases and J 2 bases, with 4 bases left between them. Germline-derived CDR1 and CDR2 are MGHDK and SYGVNS. CDR3 length equals 13 residues. The CDR3 DNA follows: TGTGCCAGCAGTGAATACGGTCAAGAGACCCAGTACTTC. This encodes CASSEYGQETQYF.

This rearrangement joins TRBV4-3 to TRBJ2-2; possibly TRBD2 for D (6 bases). The CDR3 is 16 residues long. The germline V gene encodes CDR1 LGHNA and CDR2 YSLEER. Trimming pared 1 base from V and 7 bases from J, leaving 16 bases between. The CDR3: CASSQGLFLEGGELFF. The CDR3 coding sequence is TGCGCCAGCAGCCAAGGGCTGTTCCTGGAGGGCGGGGAGCTGTTTTTT.

This clonotype was observed a few times. The CDR3, as DNA: TGTGCCAGCAGTCTTAGTAGTAGCGGGGGATACACAGATACGCAGTATTTT. Protein: CASSLSSSGGYTDTQYF. V is TRBV28 and J is TRBJ2-3; 9 bases match TRBD2. CDR1 and CDR2 from the germline V gene are MDHEN and SYDVKM. The CDR3 totals 17 residues. V dropped 5 bases and J dropped 2; count of bases not matched to a gene: 11.

J is TRBJ2-7 and V is TRBV20-1, with 12 nucleotides matching TRBD2. The CDR3 length is 14 residues. J gave up 1 base and V 5 bases, and 3 bases lay outside the gene matches. The V gene's germline CDR1 is DFQATT and CDR2 SNEGSKA (reference sequence). Here the CDR3 DNA reads TGCAGTGCTCTAGGGACTAGCGGGTCCTACGAGCAGTACTTC. This sequence encodes CSALGTSGSYEQYF.

This clonotype was recorded a few times. The rearrangement links TRBV4-2 to TRBJ1-4; 7 nucleotides align to TRBD1. The V gene's germline CDR1 is LGHNA and CDR2 YNFKEQ. CDR3 length: 15 residues. The ends lost 3 bases at V and 7 bases at J; junction bases unmatched: 8. The CDR3 spells CASSHLEGAGEKLFF. The CDR3, as DNA: TGTGCCAGCAGCCACCTCGAGGGGGCCGGTGAAAAACTGTTTTTT.

This clonotype has a count of ten or more. V usage is TRBV28 and J usage is TRBJ2-3; D call uncertain. The CDR3 consists of 13 residues. V was pared by 4 bases and J by 2 bases, with 7 bases between. Germline V gene sequence: CDR1 MDHEN, CDR2 SYDVKM. Here the CDR3 reads CASSSGTTDTQYF. CDR3 bases: TGTGCCAGCAGTTCCGGAACCACAGATACGCAGTATTTT.